The 8 T cell receptor beta chains below all came from one sample that was sequenced in a study of blood T cell repertoires in COVID-19 (dated by TCRdb to about 2020). Libraries were built with the immunoSEQ multiplex PCR assay. As stored in TCRdb, this immuneACCESS dataset retains in-frame rearrangements with V and J assigned. A fraction of the clones does not appear; measured against another copy, unresolved V genes explain less than half of the discrepancy, and the remainder lacks a known reason. For this sample there are about 160,000 clones; 75% to 90% appear just once. Together, the top ten hold approximately 10% of the sample. The sample taken for sequencing was peripheral blood. These receptor sequences come from a human donor in a cohort sampled during active COVID-19.

The chain has TRBV18 and TRBJ1-2; D gene ambiguous. This CDR3 is 14 amino acids long. The V gene's germline CDR1 is KGHSH and CDR2 LQKENI. V lost 2 bases, J lost 7 bases, and 14 bases lay in between. The CDR3 DNA is TGTGCCAGCTCACCAGCAAGAGAGAGGGTTGGCTACACCTTC. Protein sequence: CASSPARERVGYTF. Looking up the rest from reference TRBV18 and TRBJ1-2 gives the full variable domain: NAGVMQNPRHLVRRRGQEARLRCSPMKGHSHVYWYRQLPEEGLKFMVYLQKENIIDESGMPKERFSAEFPKEGPSILRIQQVVRGDSAAYFCASSPARERVGYTFGSGTRLTVV.

In this sample, this clone turned up once. This chain connects TRBV6-6 to TRBJ1-3; possibly TRBD1 for D (6 bases). This CDR3 contains 15 residues. Germline V lookup: CDR1 MNHNY, CDR2 SVGAGI (reference sequence). V lost 4 bases and J lost 0, with 10 bases in between. DNA for the CDR3: TGTGCCAGCAGTTCGCCCAGGGGCTCTGGAAACACCATATATTTT. It is translated as CASSSPRGSGNTIYF.

J is TRBJ1-5 and V is TRBV28; D is uncertain. V was pared by 7 bases and J by 2 bases, with 18 bases between. The CDR3 length is 16 residues. Looked up from germline, CDR1 is MDHEN and CDR2 is SYDVKM. The CDR3 sequence is CASTPRKGGGNQPQHF. The CDR3 coding sequence is TGTGCCAGCACCCCCCGAAAAGGAGGTGGCAATCAGCCCCAGCATTTT.

The chain employs TRBV27 and TRBJ1-2; 8 nucleotides agree with TRBD1. This CDR3 spans 13 amino acids. From germline, CDR1 is MNHEY and CDR2 SMNVEV (reference sequence). V was clipped by 7 bases and J by 4 bases; unmatched bases: 5. This CDR3 reads CASILGQGYGYTF. The CDR3 DNA reads TGTGCCAGCATTCTTGGACAGGGCTATGGCTACACCTTC.

This chain connects TRBV3-1 (or the pseudogene TRBV3-2) to TRBJ1-5; 8 nucleotides match TRBD1. The CDR3 covers 14 residues. In germline, CDR1 is LGHDT, CDR2 YNNKEL (reference sequence). V shed 4 bases, J shed 6 bases, and the junction held 5 bases outside the gene matches. DNA of the CDR3: TGTGCCAGCAGCCTACAGGGGGGGGGTCAGCCCCAGCATTTT. Translated: CASSLQGGGQPQHF.

This clone was seen many times. The V and J genes are TRBV7-8 and TRBJ1-1; weak D call: TRBD1 (6 bases). The CDR3 consists of 15 residues. CDR1 and CDR2 (germline): SGHVS, FQNEAQ. V lost 10 bases to trimming and J lost 1 base, with 19 bases between them. The CDR3 region is CATRDRRISNTEAFF. In DNA, the CDR3 is TGTGCCACGCGAGACAGGCGAATTTCGAACACTGAAGCTTTCTTT.

The chain has TRBV28 and TRBJ1-3; D not resolved. Deletions cut 8 bases from V and 7 bases from J, with 12 bases between. CDR3 length: 12 residues. Looked up from germline, CDR1 is MDHEN and CDR2 is SYDVKM. This CDR3 is CASADSRNTIYF. The DNA of the CDR3 is TGTGCCAGCGCTGACTCACGGAACACCATATATTTT.

The genes are TRBV6-4 and TRBJ1-5; 7 bases fit TRBD1. The trim removed 5 bases at V and 2 bases at J, leaving 6 bases unmatched. Germline V gene sequence: CDR1 MRHNA, CDR2 SNTAGT. This CDR3 spans 15 amino acids. CDR3 amino acids: CASSPTGVGNQPQHF. DNA of the CDR3: TGTGCCAGCAGTCCAACAGGGGTCGGCAATCAGCCCCAGCATTTT.